A selection of T cell receptor beta chains follows, all from one sample in a study of T cell responses to AZD1222 COVID-19 vaccine. Using immunoSEQ multiplex PCR, the repertoire was profiled, and TCRdb retains in-frame clones only, with some absent. The data hold roughly 200,000 clones, with around nine tenths observed a single time. The sample was peripheral blood, taken 28 days after the second dose of the MenACWY control vaccine. The receptors were gathered from an adult who received the MenACWY meningococcal vaccine as a control. Both conserved end residues are part of each CDR3. D genes are given only for firm matches. Only some rows state a clone size, as once, few, many or a class for expanded clones.

d_call	clone_size	j_call	v_call	cdr3_nt	cdr3_aa
TRBD1	NA	TRBJ2-7	TRBV4-1	TGCGCCAGCAGCCGCACACAGGGGAGCTCCTACGAGCAGTACTTC	CASSRTQGSSYEQYF
TRBD2	NA	TRBJ2-7	TRBV2	TGTGCCAGCAGTAAGGGAGCGGGAGGCTTCCTCTACGAGCAGTACTTC	CASSKGAGGFLYEQYF
TRBD1	once	TRBJ2-1	TRBV6-5	TGTGCCAGCAGGGTGACAGGGTACAATGAGCAGTTCTTC	CASRVTGYNEQFF
TRBD2	NA	TRBJ2-2	TRBV19	TGTGCCAGTACCCTCGCCGGGACTAGCGGGGCGAACACCGGGGAGCTGTTTTTT	CASTLAGTSGANTGELFF
TRBD1	NA	TRBJ1-4	TRBV9	TGTGCCAGCAGCGCCGGGGACAGTGGGAATGAAAAACTGTTTTTT	CASSAGDSGNEKLFF
NA	NA	TRBJ2-3	TRBV19	TGTGCCAGTAGTAAGACCAGCGGAGGGCCCCAGGATGTCACAGATACGCAGTATTTT	CASSKTSGGPQDVTDTQYF
TRBD1	NA	TRBJ1-1	TRBV7-3	TGTGCCAGCAGCTTCGACAGGGTCACTGAAGCTTTCTTT	CASSFDRVTEAFF
NA	few	TRBJ2-7	TRBV19	TGTGCCAGTAGTAAAAACAGGGACTACGAGCAGTACTTC	CASSKNRDYEQYF
NA	NA	TRBJ1-5	TRBV2	TGTGCCAGCCTAGGGGGGCGATATAGCAATCAGCCCCAGCATTTT	CASLGGRYSNQPQHF
NA	NA	TRBJ1-3	TRBV4-2	TGTGCCAGCAGCCAAGACCCCGGGTTCTCAGGAAACACCATATATTTT	CASSQDPGFSGNTIYF
NA	NA	TRBJ1-5	TRBV7-2	TGTGCCAGCAGCTTAGTCGGTCCAAATCAGCCCCAGCATTTT	CASSLVGPNQPQHF
TRBD2	NA	TRBJ2-7	TRBV7-2	TGTGCCAGCAGCTTAAACGGGAGGATCGACGAGCAGTACTTC	CASSLNGRIDEQYF
TRBD2	NA	TRBJ2-1	TRBV9	TGTGCCAGCAGCGTAGGTGGGAGGGCCTACAATGAGCAGTTCTTC	CASSVGGRAYNEQFF
NA	once	TRBJ2-7	TRBV2	TGTGCCAGCAGTGGCGGCCCCGTAAGTAGCTACGAGCAGTACTTC	CASSGGPVSSYEQYF
NA	NA	TRBJ2-3	TRBV4-3	TGCGCCAGCAGCCTTGGGAGGGATACGCAGTATTTT	CASSLGRDTQYF
TRBD2	NA	TRBJ2-1	TRBV6-5	TGTGCCAGCAGTTACGGACTAGCGGGCCCAGATGAGCAGTTCTTC	CASSYGLAGPDEQFF
TRBD2	NA	TRBJ2-1	TRBV7-9	TGTGCCAGCAGACCGCCCCTCCCTAGCGGGAGTAAGAATGAGCAGTTCTTC	CASRPPLPSGSKNEQFF
TRBD1	NA	TRBJ1-2	TRBV11-1	TGTGCCAGCAGCTTGAGACAGGGCGGGTATGGCTACACCTTC	CASSLRQGGYGYTF
NA	NA	TRBJ1-3	TRBV27	TGTGCCAGCAGTCGTACCCCAGGGGCTCAGGGAAACACCATATATTTT	CASSRTPGAQGNTIYF
TRBD1	once	TRBJ2-5	TRBV14	TGTGCCAGCAGTCGACATCACAGGGGCGCCCAAGAGACCCAGTACTTC	CASSRHHRGAQETQYF
NA	NA	TRBJ2-2	TRBV27	TGTGCCAGCAGTGTAATTCTCGCCGGGGAGCTGTTTTTT	CASSVILAGELFF
TRBD1	NA	TRBJ1-6	TRBV5-5	TGTGCCAGCAGCCCCAACAGGGGTGGAAATTCACCCCTCCACTTT	CASSPNRGGNSPLHF
NA	NA	TRBJ2-5	TRBV7-7	TGTGCCAGCAGCTTTGCGGTTTGGGAGACCCAGTACTTC	CASSFAVWETQYF
NA	once	TRBJ2-7	TRBV7-2	TGTGCCAGCAGCTTATTGAAGGGAACCTACGAGCAGTACTTC	CASSLLKGTYEQYF
TRBD1	NA	TRBJ1-5	TRBV10-2	TGCGCCACATCGGGACAGGGTAACAATCAGCCCCAGCATTTT	CATSGQGNNQPQHF
NA	NA	TRBJ2-3	TRBV1	TGCACCAGCACCCTCATGGTAGCGGGGGCCACAGATACGCAGTATTTT	CTSTLMVAGATDTQYF
TRBD1	NA	TRBJ1-5	TRBV10-3	TGTGCCATCAGGGATGGACAGGGGAGCAATCAGCCCCAGCATTTT	CAIRDGQGSNQPQHF
TRBD2	NA	TRBJ2-3	TRBV4-2	TGTGCCAGCAGCCAAGATATTCGAGGACTAGCGGGAGGAGGAGGAAGCACAGATACGCAGTATTTT	CASSQDIRGLAGGGGSTDTQYF
NA	NA	TRBJ2-4	TRBV7-8	TGTGCCAGCAGCCACGGGCCTAACATTCAGTACTTC	CASSHGPNIQYF
TRBD1	NA	TRBJ1-2	TRBV28	TGTGCCAGCACCATCAGGGGGCGGGATGGCTACACCTTC	CASTIRGRDGYTF
TRBD2	NA	TRBJ2-7	TRBV23-1	TGCGCCAGCAGTCAAGAGTTTCCTAGCGGGTTATACGAGCAGTACTTC	CASSQEFPSGLYEQYF
NA	NA	TRBJ2-1	TRBV6-5	TGTGCCAGCAGCCGAACCCGTAGCGGCTACAATGAGCAGTTCTTC	CASSRTRSGYNEQFF
NA	NA	TRBJ1-6	TRBV30	TGTGCCTGGAGGGAGGAGGTGGTTGGACCACCCCTCCACTTT	CAWREEVVGPPLHF
NA	NA	TRBJ1-2	TRBV28	TGTGCCAGCACAGGCCTGGGGTATGGCTACACCTTC	CASTGLGYGYTF
NA	NA	TRBJ1-2	TRBV9	TGTGCCAGCAGCACTATTGGGAGAGGGGGCTACACCTTC	CASSTIGRGGYTF
NA	NA	TRBJ2-6	TRBV5-1	TGCGCCAGCAGCAACTCGGGGCCCAGCTCTGGGGCCAACGTCCTGACTTTC	CASSNSGPSSGANVLTF
NA	NA	TRBJ2-2	TRBV25-1	TGTGCCAGCACCCGGGCTGGAGCGAACACCGGGGAGCTGTTTTTT	CASTRAGANTGELFF
NA	NA	TRBJ2-1	TRBV24-1	TGTGCCACCAGTGATCCGGCCCGTGGCCCCGGGACACTCTATAATGAGCAGTTCTTC	CATSDPARGPGTLYNEQFF
NA	NA	TRBJ1-4	TRBV7-2	TGTGCCAGCAGCCATTTTAGGGAAAGGGGCGAACTGTTTTTT	CASSHFRERGELFF
NA	NA	TRBJ2-2	TRBV5-1	TGCGCCAGTAGACCTATAAAGGGTAACACCGGGGAGCTGTTTTTT	CASRPIKGNTGELFF
TRBD1	NA	TRBJ2-7	TRBV7-8	TGTGCCAGCAGCTTGGGACAGGGGGTCGAGCAGTACTTC	CASSLGQGVEQYF
NA	NA	TRBJ2-1	TRBV9	TGTGCCAGCAGCCCTTACGACTACAATGAGCAGTTCTTC	CASSPYDYNEQFF
TRBD2	NA	TRBJ2-1	TRBV7-7	TGTGCCAGCAGCAGGCGGGAGGGCCTGGGCAATGAGCAGTTCTTC	CASSRREGLGNEQFF
TRBD2	NA	TRBJ2-7	TRBV2	TGTGCCGGAAAAATAGCGGGGGGCCGGATGGAGCAGTACTTC	CAGKIAGGRMEQYF
NA	once	TRBJ2-3	TRBV27	TGTGCCAGCAGTGGGGGGTATACGCAGTATTTT	CASSGGYTQYF
NA	NA	TRBJ2-5	TRBV29-1	TGCAGCGTTGTTAAGGTCCAAGAGACCCAGTACTTC	CSVVKVQETQYF
NA	NA	TRBJ1-1	TRBV18	TGTGCCAGCTCACCTTGGGGTACGACCACTGAAGCTTTCTTT	CASSPWGTTTEAFF
NA	NA	TRBJ1-5	TRBV19	TGTGCCAGTAGTATTTGGACAGAAGACAATCAGCCCCAGCATTTT	CASSIWTEDNQPQHF
NA	NA	TRBJ1-1	TRBV9	TGTGCCAGCAGCGTAGACAGGTCGGCGACTGAAGCTTTCTTT	CASSVDRSATEAFF
NA	NA	TRBJ1-1	TRBV4-2	TGTGCCAGCAGCCAAGATAAGTCCCCCCAGGCCCTTTTTCCGAACACTGAAGCTTTCTTT	CASSQDKSPQALFPNTEAFF
TRBD2	NA	TRBJ2-3	TRBV19	TGTGCCAGTAGCGCCGATGGGGCTAGCGGGAGTTTGGGCACAGATACGCAGTATTTT	CASSADGASGSLGTDTQYF
TRBD1	NA	TRBJ2-3	TRBV10-3	TGTGCCATCAGTGAGTCCCCCCGGGACAGGGGGACAGATACGCAGTATTTT	CAISESPRDRGTDTQYF
NA	NA	TRBJ1-2	TRBV21-1	TGTGCCAGCAGCAAAGGGCGGAAGTTCTATGGCTACACCTTC	CASSKGRKFYGYTF
TRBD1	NA	TRBJ1-2	TRBV5-1	TGCGCCAGCAGCCCCCCGGGACAGGGCATATATGGCTACACCTTC	CASSPPGQGIYGYTF
NA	NA	TRBJ2-2	TRBV4-2	TGTGCCAGCAGCCAAGAAGCATCGGGAGCGGGCACCGGGGAGCTGTTTTTT	CASSQEASGAGTGELFF
TRBD1	NA	TRBJ1-1	TRBV2	TGTGCCAGCAAAGGGACAGGGAGGAACACTGAAGCTTTCTTT	CASKGTGRNTEAFF
NA	NA	TRBJ2-2	TRBV7-2	TGTGCCAGCAGCCCGACAAACACCGGGGAGCTGTTTTTT	CASSPTNTGELFF
NA	NA	TRBJ2-5	TRBV30	TGTGCCTGGAGTGTACTAGGGGTGGGAGAGACCCAGTACTTC	CAWSVLGVGETQYF